The 10 T cell receptor beta chains given below trace back to one sample, sequenced in a study of cytomegalovirus exposure and HLA in healthy donors. A multiplex PCR was run with 60 Vbeta primers and 13 Jbeta primers. Sequencing was performed with immunoSEQ multiplex PCR; in TCRdb, only in-frame clones are kept and a portion is missing. The sample shows 130,000 to 150,000 clones, over 65% of them seen only once. What was sequenced was PBMCs. The origin of the receptors is a man younger than 35 in good health and CMV-seropositive.

CDR3 in amino acids: CATSRGGRVREKLFF. The CDR3 bases are TGTGCCACCAGCAGAGGCGGCAGGGTGCGTGAAAAACTGTTTTTT. The chain is built from TRBV15 and TRBJ1-4, with D possibly being TRBD1 (5 bases). The CDR3 extends over 15 amino acids. Looked up from germline, CDR1 is LNHNV and CDR2 is YYDKDF (reference sequence). Trimming left V 1 base short and J 7 bases short, with 13 bases between.

This chain links TRBV4-3 with TRBJ1-3, with 7 bases lining up with TRBD1. After removal of 1 base from V and 0 bases from J, the junction contained 9 bases not matched to a gene. There are 18 residues in the CDR3. Germline CDR1 LGHNA, CDR2 YSLEER. The CDR3 DNA reads as TGCGCCAGCAGCCAAGGGGCAGGGGGAGGCCACTCTGGAAACACCATATATTTT. Translated, it gives CASSQGAGGGHSGNTIYF.

V gene TRBV2 combines with J gene TRBJ1-1; D is undetermined. The germline V gene has CDR1 SNHLY and CDR2 FYNNEI. The V and J ends lost 6 bases and 11 bases respectively, with 13 bases between them. CDR3 length: 11 amino acids. CDR3 sequence (DNA): TGTGCCAGCAGACTGTTGGGAGGCGCTTTCTTT. Translating it yields CASRLLGGAFF.

The V and J genes are TRBV10-3 and TRBJ2-7, with TRBD1 identical over 9 bases. Per the germline V gene, CDR1 is ENHRY and CDR2 is SYGVKD. The J segment lost 6 bases and the V segment lost 0 bases, leaving 6 bases of the junction unmatched. The CDR3 covers 15 residues. In nucleotides, the CDR3 is TGTGCCATCAGTGAGTCGGGACAGGGCCTGGGCGAGCAGTACTTC. Protein: CAISESGQGLGEQYF.

This clone was detected only a few times. This sequence joins TRBV5-6 and TRBJ2-5, with TRBD1 matching 11 bases. V lost 2 bases and J lost 4; bases outside the gene matches: 4. Germline CDR1 is SGHDT and CDR2 is YYEEEE. This CDR3 has 15 residues. The CDR3 here is CASSFGQGAGETQYF. In DNA, the CDR3 is TGTGCCAGCAGCTTTGGACAGGGGGCAGGAGAGACCCAGTACTTC.

This clone was detected a few times. This chain joins TRBV6-1 and TRBJ2-3, with TRBD1 as a possible D gene (6 bases). Trimming left V 2 bases short and J 0 bases short, with 6 bases between. The CDR3 spans 14 residues. CDR1 and CDR2 from the germline V gene are MNHNS and SASEGT. The DNA for the CDR3 is TGTGCCAGCAGTGAACAGGGGAGCACAGATACGCAGTATTTT. This sequence encodes CASSEQGSTDTQYF.

This rearrangement joins TRBV5-1 to TRBJ2-7; 11 nucleotides line up with TRBD1. Germline V gives CDR1 SGHRS, CDR2 YFSETQ. The CDR3 runs to 14 residues. Trimming at V came to 0 bases and at J to 8 bases, leaving 4 bases not matched to a gene. The CDR3 DNA is TGCGCCAGCAGCTTGGCGGGACAGGGGGAGAAGCAGTACTTC. It specifies CASSLAGQGEKQYF.

This chain connects TRBV28 to TRBJ2-7; TRBD1 is a possible D gene (6 bases). Trimming left V 7 bases short and J 3 bases short, with 19 bases between. The CDR3 is 15 amino acids. Germline assignment: CDR1 MDHEN and CDR2 SYDVKM. DNA of the CDR3: TGTGCCAGCACAACGACGACAGGTCGAGGCTACGAGCAGTACTTC. It encodes CASTTTTGRGYEQYF.

This clone was seen more than once but under ten times. The V and J genes are TRBV7-5 and TRBJ2-7; the table calls TRBD2, which could not be checked here. TRBV7-5 is described as a pseudogene. The CDR3 extends over 20 amino acids. CDR3 sequence (DNA): TGTGCCAGATTTTCGGACAGCCCCACTCTTGGACTAGCGGGAGTGTACGAGCAGTACTTC. Its translation: CARFSDSPTLGLAGVYEQYF.

V usage is TRBV4-1 and J usage is TRBJ1-1, with 7 bases lining up with TRBD1. The CDR3 contains 13 residues. The germline CDR1 and CDR2 sequences are MGHRA and YSYEKL. Unmatched junction bases numbered 4, after V lost 4 bases and J lost 5 bases. Here the CDR3 DNA reads TGCGCCAGCAGCCTAGACAGGGATACTGAAGCTTTCTTT. Protein product: CASSLDRDTEAFF.